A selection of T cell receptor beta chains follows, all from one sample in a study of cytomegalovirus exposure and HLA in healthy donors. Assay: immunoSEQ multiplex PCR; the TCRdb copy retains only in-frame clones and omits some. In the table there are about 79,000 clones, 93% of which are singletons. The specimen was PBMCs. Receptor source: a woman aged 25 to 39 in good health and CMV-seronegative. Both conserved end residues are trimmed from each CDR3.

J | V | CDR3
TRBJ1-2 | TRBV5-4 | ASSLAIQGYGYT
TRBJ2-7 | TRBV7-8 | ASSLEGLARREQY
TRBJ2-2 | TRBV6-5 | ASTRTSRTGELF
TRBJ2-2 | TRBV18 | ASSAGQVNTGELF
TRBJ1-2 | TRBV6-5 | ASSYTGRAPNYGYT
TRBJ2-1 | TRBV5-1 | ASNVGERDEQF
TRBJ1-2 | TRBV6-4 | ASSDSGRGLHGYT
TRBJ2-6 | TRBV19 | ASSIVSRDSGANVLT
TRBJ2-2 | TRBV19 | ASIAPARVNTGELF
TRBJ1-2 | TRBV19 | ASRSLGTGDPGYT
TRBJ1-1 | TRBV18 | ASSPIQGTDMNTEAF
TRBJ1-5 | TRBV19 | ASSRYQGVVSQPQH
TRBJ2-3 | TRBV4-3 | ASSQGGVASRADTQY
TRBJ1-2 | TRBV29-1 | SVHTGTGVLYGYT
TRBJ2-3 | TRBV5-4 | ASNPQGGTDTQY